The T cell receptor beta chain described here comes from a study of T cells in Graves' hyperthyroidism and ophthalmopathy. This clonotype was seen many times. Its antigen is as yet unknown. Based on clinical symptoms, serum thyroxine and TRAb, thyroid ultrasound and orbital computed tomography, diagnoses were reached. Roughly 9.1 ml of fresh peripheral blood supplied the PBMCs. Findings and caveats of the study: Stable hyperthyroidism was told apart from ophthalmopathy by a model built on 13 V-J features. Most thyroid clonotypes that were expanded above 0.001 also turned up in blood.

Germline lookup yields CDR1 MNHGY and CDR2 SVAAGI. The CDR3 length is 15 residues. V gave up 0 bases and J gave up 5 bases; unmatched junction bases: 0. TCR beta CDR3 region amplification was performed from RNA transcripts. TCR CDR3 regions were first amplified by RT-PCR with HTBI primers. TCRdb used MiXCR to reprocess the multiplex PCR reads, holding one entry per CDR3 protein. The sample shows more than 300,000 distinct CDR3 sequences, around 15% of them seen only once. The receptor was derived from a woman between 25 and 40 years old with Graves' ophthalmopathy. Sequenced sample: blood. This chain connects TRBV6-9 to TRBJ2-5, with 13 bases fitting TRBD2. CDR3 amino acids: CASSYSLAGGETQYF. DNA for the CDR3: TGTGCCAGCAGTTATTCACTAGCGGGGGGGGAGACCCAGTACTTC.